The source of this T cell receptor (beta chain) is a study of blood T cell repertoires in COVID-19. Study at large: The United States, Italy and Spain were the sources of the acute and convalescent COVID-19 samples. The analysed material was cDNA or gDNA that came from T cells, B-cell-depleted T cells, or PBMCs.

CDR1 and CDR2 (germline): LGHDT, YNNKEL (reference sequence). Trimming shortened V by 0 bases and J by 1 base, and 5 bases separated the two germline ends. CDR3 size: 14 residues. Authors' analysis steps: From reference gene primer amplification, estimates of nucleated cell counts were derived. The method was immunoSEQ multiplex PCR; TCRdb's version includes in-frame clones alone and lacks a portion of them. The DNA was the basis for D and trimming; V, J and clone size are from that table. The sample comprises around 57,000 clones, approximately 88% of which are singletons, and 3% to 3.5% rests with the top ten.

Sequencing was performed on peripheral blood. J is TRBJ2-3 and V is TRBV3-1 (or the pseudogene TRBV3-2); D is unresolved. The source of this sequence is a human donor in a cohort sampled during active COVID-19. The CDR3: CASSQDLGTDTQYF. The CDR3 region has the DNA TGTGCCAGCAGCCAAGATCTTGGCACAGATACGCAGTATTTT.